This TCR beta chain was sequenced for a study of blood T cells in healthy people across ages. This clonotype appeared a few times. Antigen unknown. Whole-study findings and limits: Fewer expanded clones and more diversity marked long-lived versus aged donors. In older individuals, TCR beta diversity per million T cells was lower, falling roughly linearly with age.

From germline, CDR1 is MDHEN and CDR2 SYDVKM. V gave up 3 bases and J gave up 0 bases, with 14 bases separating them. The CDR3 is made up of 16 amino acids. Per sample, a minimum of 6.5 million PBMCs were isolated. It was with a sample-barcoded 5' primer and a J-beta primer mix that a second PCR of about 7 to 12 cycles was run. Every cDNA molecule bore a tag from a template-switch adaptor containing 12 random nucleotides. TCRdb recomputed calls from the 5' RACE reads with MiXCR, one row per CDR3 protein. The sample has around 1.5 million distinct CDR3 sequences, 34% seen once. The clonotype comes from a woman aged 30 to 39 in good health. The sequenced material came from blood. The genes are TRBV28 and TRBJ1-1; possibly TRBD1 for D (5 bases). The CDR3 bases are TGTGCCAGCAGTTTCCGGGCAGGGAGGATGAACACTGAAGCTTTCTTT. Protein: CASSFRAGRMNTEAFF.